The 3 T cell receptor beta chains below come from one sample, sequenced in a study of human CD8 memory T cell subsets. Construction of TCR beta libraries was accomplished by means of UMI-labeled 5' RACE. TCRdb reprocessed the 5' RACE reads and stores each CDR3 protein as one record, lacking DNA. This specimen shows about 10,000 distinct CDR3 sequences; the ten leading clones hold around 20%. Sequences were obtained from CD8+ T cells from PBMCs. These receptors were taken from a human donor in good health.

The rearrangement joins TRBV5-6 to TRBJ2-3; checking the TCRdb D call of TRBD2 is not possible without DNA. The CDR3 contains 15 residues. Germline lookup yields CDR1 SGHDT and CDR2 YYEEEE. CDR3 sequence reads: CASSSGTSRTDTQYF.

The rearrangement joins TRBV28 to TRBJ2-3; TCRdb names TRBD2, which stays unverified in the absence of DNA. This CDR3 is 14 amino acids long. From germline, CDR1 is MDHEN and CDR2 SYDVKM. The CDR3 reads CASRAGTSTDTQYF. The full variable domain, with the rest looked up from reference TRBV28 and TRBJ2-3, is DVKVTQSSRYLVKRTGEKVFLECVQDMDHENMFWYRQDPGLGLRLIYFSYDVKMKEKGDIPEGYSVSREKKERFSLILESASTNQTSMYLCASRAGTSTDTQYFGPGTRLTVL.

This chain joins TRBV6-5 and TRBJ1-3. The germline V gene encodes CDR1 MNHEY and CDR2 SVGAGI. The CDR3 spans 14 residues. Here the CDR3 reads CASTHLGSGNTIYF.